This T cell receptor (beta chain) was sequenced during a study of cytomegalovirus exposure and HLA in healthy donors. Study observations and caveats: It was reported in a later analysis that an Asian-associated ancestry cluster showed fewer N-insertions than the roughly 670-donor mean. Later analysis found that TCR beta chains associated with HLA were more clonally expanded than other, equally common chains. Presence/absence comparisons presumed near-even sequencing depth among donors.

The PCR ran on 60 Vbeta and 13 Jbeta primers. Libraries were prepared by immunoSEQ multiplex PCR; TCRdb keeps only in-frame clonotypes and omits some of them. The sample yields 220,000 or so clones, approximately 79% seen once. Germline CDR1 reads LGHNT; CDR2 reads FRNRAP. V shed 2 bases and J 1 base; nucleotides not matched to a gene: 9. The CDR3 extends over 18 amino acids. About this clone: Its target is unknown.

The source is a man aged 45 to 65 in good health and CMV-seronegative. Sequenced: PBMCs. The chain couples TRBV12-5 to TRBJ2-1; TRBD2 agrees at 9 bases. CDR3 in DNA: TGTGCTAGTGGTTTGACTAGCGGGTCGGGGGGGTCCTACAATGAGCAGTTCTTC. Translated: CASGLTSGSGGSYNEQFF.